The source of this T cell receptor beta chain is a study of OX40 agonist ivuxolimab in advanced cancers. For the study at large: Enrolled patients in dose escalation had cancers that were hepatocellular carcinoma, melanoma, renal cell or head and neck cancer.

Concerning this clone: Its antigen is undetermined.

The CDR3 is made up of 16 amino acids. V dropped 7 bases and J dropped 4 bases, with 19 bases sitting between them. Germline V gene lookup returns CDR1 MDHEN and CDR2 SYDVKM. The data were produced by immunoSEQ multiplex PCR, yet TCRdb's version contains in-frame clones alone and is incomplete. The data show 45,000 to 55,000 clones, around 84% seen once. Whole-study findings and limits: On average, a greater number of expanded clones characterised CD8+ T cells relative to CD4+. Dose levels from 0.1 to 3.0 mg/kg saw CD4+ and CD8+ blood T cells expand clonally by week 6. Determination of antigen specificity was not performed for the expanded peripheral T cells.

The sequence was collected from an adult with an advanced solid tumor such as melanoma, head and neck, liver or kidney cancer. The sample in question was CD4+ or CD8+ T cells sorted from blood, obtained in a trial of the OX40 agonist ivuxolimab. The chain is built from TRBV28 and TRBJ1-4, with D possibly matching TRBD1 (6 bases). This CDR3 is CASTRLGQQINEKLFF. The CDR3 DNA follows: TGTGCCAGCACCAGACTAGGACAGCAAATTAATGAAAAACTGTTTTTT.